This T cell receptor (beta chain) was recovered during a study of breast tumors, draining lymph nodes, adjacent tissues. This clonotype was counted ten times or more. What it binds is not known. MiXCR, applied by TCRdb to the multiplex PCR reads, yields one record per CDR3 protein. The repertoire has over 250,000 distinct CDR3 sequences, 30% of them found once; the top ten carry 1.1%. Breast cancer patients provided tissue from their axillary draining lymph nodes. The study, taken as a whole, reports: That most tumor T cells come from lymph nodes remained unproven. Compared with basal-like, luminal-like tumors shared significantly more repertoire with nontumor tissue.

This TCR was recovered from a female donor with breast cancer. Some clones in this sample may be carry-over from other donors' samples. Sequenced sample: axillary lymph node tissue.

CDR3 in amino acids: CASSMGTSGSDEQFF. Here the CDR3 DNA reads TGTGCCAGTAGTATGGGGACTAGCGGGAGTGATGAGCAGTTCTTC. The V call is TRBV19, the J call TRBJ2-1; 14 nucleotides agree with TRBD2. Germline values: CDR1 LNHDA, CDR2 SQIVND (reference sequence). The ends lost 3 bases at V and 8 bases at J; junction bases unmatched: 3. This CDR3 has 15 amino acids.